A selection of T cell receptor beta chains follows, all from one sample in a study of cytomegalovirus exposure and HLA in healthy donors. Sequencing was performed with immunoSEQ multiplex PCR; in TCRdb, only in-frame clones are kept and a portion is missing. The table has roughly 120,000 clones, 80% seen once; the top ten hold 3% to 3.5%. Source material: PBMCs. The receptors originated from a male donor in good health and CMV-seronegative. The CDR3 runs from the conserved cysteine through the conserved F or W. Each record gives: J gene, V gene, clone size, D gene, CDR3 DNA, CDR3 protein. A D gene is named only where the DNA matches it firmly. Only some rows state a clone size, as once, few, many or a class for expanded clones.

J: TRBJ1-1
V: TRBV30
size: .
D: .
DNA: TGTGCCTGGAAAGCCGGACAGTCATGGGCTGAAGCTTTCTTT
CDR3: CAWKAGQSWAEAFF

J: TRBJ1-1
V: TRBV7-8
size: .
D: .
DNA: TGTGCCAGCAGCAAAACCGCGGACGGGGGGAACACTGAAGCTTTCTTT
CDR3: CASSKTADGGNTEAFF

J: TRBJ1-1
V: TRBV5-4
size: .
D: .
DNA: TGTGCCAGCAGCGTGGGGGGAGAGGCTTTCTTT
CDR3: CASSVGGEAFF

J: TRBJ2-3
V: TRBV6-4
size: .
D: TRBD2
DNA: TGTGCCAGCAGTGAATCGAGCGGGGGCTCCACAGATACGCAGTATTTT
CDR3: CASSESSGGSTDTQYF

J: TRBJ2-3
V: TRBV29-1
size: .
D: TRBD1
DNA: TGCAGCGTTGAAGATCCGAACAGGGGTACCACAGATACGCAGTATTTT
CDR3: CSVEDPNRGTTDTQYF

J: TRBJ2-2
V: TRBV19
size: .
D: .
DNA: TGTGCCAGTAGTCCGACAGGATCCACCGGGGAGCTGTTTTTT
CDR3: CASSPTGSTGELFF

J: TRBJ2-7
V: TRBV6-5
size: few
D: TRBD2
DNA: TGTGCCAGCAGTTACGTGGCGGGAGAATACGAGCAGTACTTC
CDR3: CASSYVAGEYEQYF

J: TRBJ2-5
V: TRBV28
size: once
D: TRBD2
DNA: TGTGCCAGCAGTAAGGGACTAGCGGGCCCCTACTTC
CDR3: CASSKGLAGPYF

J: TRBJ1-1
V: TRBV4-1
size: .
D: .
DNA: TGCGCCAGCAGCCAAGAGGGGGGGATGGTAACCGAAGCTTTCTTT
CDR3: CASSQEGGMVTEAFF

J: TRBJ1-4
V: TRBV5-1
size: .
D: .
DNA: TGCGCCAGCAGCTTGGTGGCAGGGTTTAATGAAAAACTGTTTTTT
CDR3: CASSLVAGFNEKLFF

J: TRBJ2-7
V: TRBV16
size: .
D: .
DNA: TGTGCCAGCAGCCTTAGGGGAAGGGCGGAGTCCTACGAGCAGTACTTC
CDR3: CASSLRGRAESYEQYF

J: TRBJ2-1
V: TRBV28
size: .
D: TRBD1
DNA: TGTGCCAGCAGCCTGACAGGGGGACCCTACAATGAGCAGTTCTTC
CDR3: CASSLTGGPYNEQFF

J: TRBJ2-3
V: TRBV5-1
size: .
D: .
DNA: TGCGCCAGCAGCTTGGCCTTGTCCTCTAGCACAGATACGCAGTATTTT
CDR3: CASSLALSSSTDTQYF

J: TRBJ2-5
V: TRBV5-1
size: few
D: .
DNA: TGCGCCAGCAGCTTGATAGGGGGGGAAGAGACCCAGTACTTC
CDR3: CASSLIGGEETQYF

J: TRBJ1-6
V: TRBV9
size: .
D: TRBD1
DNA: TGTGCCAGCAGCCCCGGGACAGGGAGATCACCCCTCCACTTT
CDR3: CASSPGTGRSPLHF

J: TRBJ2-3
V: TRBV4-2
size: once
D: .
DNA: TGTGCCAGCAGCCAAGTCAGCGGGAGCACAGATACGCAGTATTTT
CDR3: CASSQVSGSTDTQYF